The present TCR beta chain was sequenced within a study of T-cell memory formation after mild COVID-19. With respect to this clonotype: The antigen remains unidentified. A much more abundant neighbour one base away suggests this may be a read error.

Whole-study results and caveats: Among contracting clones, CD4+ were mainly CM/EM and CD8+ enriched in EMRA. Cross-reactive memory seemingly joined, as some responding clones were found in pre-infection memory.

Trimming removed 2 bases at V and 9 bases at J, with 5 bases between. The CDR3 consists of 11 residues. Germline values: CDR1 SGHTA, CDR2 FQGNSA. TCRdb reprocessed the 5' RACE reads with MiXCR, giving one entry per CDR3 protein. Of under 300,000 distinct CDR3 sequences listed, roughly 18% are singletons. The receptor comes from a man younger than 35 who had mild COVID-19 (a few samples of this study predate the infection). Cell type and time point are not known. Sequencing input: PBMCs or a T cell subset sorted from them (not recorded which). The genes are TRBV7-2 and TRBJ2-1; D might be TRBD1 (5 bases). The CDR3 here is CASSLRGEQFF. The DNA for the CDR3 is TGTGCCAGCAGCTTAAGGGGTGAGCAGTTCTTC. Full variable domain (rest looked up from reference TRBV7-2 and TRBJ2-1): GAGVSQSPSNKVTEKGKDVELRCDPISGHTALYWYRQSLGQGLEFLIYFQGNSAPDKSGLPSDRFSAERTGGSVSTLTIQRTQQEDSAVYLCASSLRGEQFFGPGTRLTVL.